This section outlines one TCR beta chain sequence together with its context. There is no known antigen for this receptor. No base qualities exist here, and no much larger clone lies one base off it. Whole blood was collected in K2EDTA tubes by collaborating institutions according to the institutions' own protocols. For TCRbeta analysis, collaborator samples were shipped as frozen whole blood, as isolated PBMCs, or as DNA extracted from either sample type. The CDR3 spans 16 residues, from the cysteine through the phenylalanine. Only CDR3 DNA is held: 48 bases, read in frame from base 1. As encoded in the germline V gene (reference sequence), CDR1 is LNHDA while CDR2 is SQIVND. Trimming takes 3 bases off V and 6 bases off J; junction bases not matched to a gene: 5. These data originate in a study of blood T cell repertoires in COVID-19 (dated by TCRdb to about 2020). Study-level background: Collaborator samples came from the United States, Italy and Spain and covered acute and convalescent phases of COVID-19. Where available, HLA class I and class II types were obtained from metadata supplied by the sample provider rather than from assay-based typing. The material from the prospective study consisted of cDNA or gDNA derived from T cells, B-cell-depleted T cells, or PBMCs. A freely available public database, intended as a resource for researchers studying the immune response to SARS-CoV-2, is where the repertoires were released. The samples were drawn from two sources: the first 160 participants of the ongoing ImmuneRACE study, and about 1,300 subjects contributed by 6 global collaborators. The sample metadata nearly always contained a de-identified subject ID, COVID-19 status, age in years and sex. The dataset comprised deeply sampled blood TCRbeta repertoires from subjects exposed to, actively infected with, or recovered from COVID-19.

Overall results and qualifications from the work: The amount of clinical and demographic metadata varied by source and participant and was provided uncurated.

TCRbeta CDR3 regions were amplified from genomic DNA by means of the immunoSEQ Assay, a bias-controlled multiplex PCR. Concerning the study's data processing: Within the assay, amplification of reference gene primers was used to estimate how many nucleated cells each sample contained. Sequence reads were collapsed and filtered to measure the absolute abundance of every unique TCRbeta CDR3 rearrangement. For each sample, productive Simpson clonality was calculated by taking the square root of Simpson's diversity index across productive rearrangements. TCRdb re-hosts the immuneACCESS table, in-frame sequences only. Its copies lack some clones; in the studies checked, an unresolved V gene accounts for under half of them, and the cause for the rest is not known. The V and J calls and clone size were taken over from that table, and D and trimming were inferred from the DNA. The sample table shows about half a million clones, and approximately 83% are seen once. Approximately 3.4% of the sample belongs to the ten largest clones.

The chain joins TRBV19 to TRBJ2-1; the junction holds 13 bases that match TRBD2. What was sequenced was peripheral blood. This receptor was obtained from a human donor in a cohort sampled during active COVID-19. The DNA sequence is TGTGCCAGTAGTATCGCAACTAGCGGGAGGGCCAATGAGCAGTTCTTC. The encoded protein is CASSIATSGRANEQFF.